This TCR beta chain was sequenced in a study of T cells in Graves' hyperthyroidism and ophthalmopathy (dated by TCRdb to the late 2010s). Looking at the study overall: Peripheral blood samples were taken at the time of initial diagnosis, prior to any treatment. The study also compared thyroid tissue and blood T-cell repertoires from about 6 Graves' hyperthyroidism patients. The paper reports TCR Vbeta CDR3 sequencing of 135 peripheral blood samples: under 45 ophthalmopathy, roughly 74 hyperthyroidism and around 17 progressor patients. The 100 or so discovery patients were randomly split 7:3 into training and test sets. An independent validation cohort of about 20 hyperthyroidism patients and approximately 17 patients who later progressed to ophthalmopathy tested prospective prediction of ophthalmopathy. Following sampling, methimazole starting at 30 mg daily was given to hyperthyroidism patients, and high-dose intravenous methylprednisolone was given to ophthalmopathy patients. To identify TCR V-J signatures that set the groups apart, the researchers used a discovery cohort of 95 to 100 patients, made up of approximately 43 with Graves' ophthalmopathy and about 55 with stable Graves' hyperthyroidism.

A patient counted as having stable Graves' hyperthyroidism if no progression to ophthalmopathy occurred over 18 months of follow-up. Hyperthyroidism patients were newly diagnosed, with disease duration under 2 months, and aged 18 to 65 years. Patients with uncontrolled infections, other autoimmune diseases, pregnancy or lactation were excluded. Diagnoses were based on clinical symptoms, serum thyroxine and TRAb, thyroid ultrasound and orbital computed tomography. PBMCs were isolated from about 10 ml of fresh peripheral blood by Ficoll-Paque density gradient centrifugation. Total RNA was extracted using Trizol reagent, and RNA quality was assessed on an Agilent 2100 Bioanalyzer. Summary of the overall study and its limitations: Blood samples also contained most of the expanded thyroid clonotypes (frequency above 0.001), which suggests that blood repertoires may reflect thyroid immune responses. A model built on a 13 V-J signature distinguished ophthalmopathy from stable hyperthyroidism, reaching around 87% sensitivity and 81.08% specificity in cross-validation and 80%/75% in testing. Sample size was not statistically predetermined, and investigators were not blinded to group allocation. In validation, the model predicted progression to ophthalmopathy with just under 71% sensitivity and 72% to 85% specificity, a median of approximately 6.5 months before onset.

Ten or more counts support this clonotype. The antigen it recognizes is unknown. The input lacks base qualities; no much larger clone sits a single base away. Relative to germline, V is 5 bases shorter and J is 4 bases shorter, with 8 bases between their ends. The cysteine opens and the phenylalanine closes a CDR3 of 12 amino acids. The sequence is cut down to CDR3 DNA, 36 bases in frame from base 1. The TCR beta CDR3 regions were amplified from the RNA transcripts. The first round of RT-PCR for the TCR CDR3 was performed with the HTBI primer set and the Qiagen OneStep RT-PCR kit. Libraries were constructed in a second round of multiplex PCR, after which size selection and purification were performed. Paired-end sequencing of the libraries was performed with 100 bp reads on an Illumina HiSeq2000. In the source study's methods: SOAPnuke was used to process the raw data, with reads discarded if the reads contained adapters or uncalled bases, had a mean Phred below 15, or lacked an exact constant-primer or identifier match. High-quality paired reads were merged using COPE v1.2.5, and each unique nucleotide sequence was defined as a clonotype. MiTCR v1.1 was used to align clonotypes to the IMGT TRBV, TRBD and TRBJ reference segments. The analysis included only V-J combinations with a frequency above 0.0001, which together covered 99% to 99.2% of the repertoires. The TCS score was defined as the ratio of F50 (clonal expansion) to E x V (chaos), calculated using BLOSUM62-based TCRdist between CDR3 peptides within each V-J. Welch's t-statistics and random forest reduced 500 to 550 V-J features to about 12, which were used in a naive Bayes classifier (R e1071). Through fastp at Q25 and MiXCR, TCRdb rebuilt clones from the public reads, retaining in-frame beta chains. Identical CDR3 proteins give one entry, which carries the most common genes and DNA. TCRdb, not the original authors, processed these V and J calls. The sample includes 360,000 or so distinct CDR3 sequences, with approximately 19% observed a single time. The ten largest account for around 3.6% of the sample.

The specimen sequenced was blood. The chain is made from TRBV12-3 or TRBV12-4 and TRBJ1-2, with a weak D call of TRBD1 (6 bases match). This TCR was sampled from a woman aged 18-29 years with Graves' hyperthyroidism. The DNA is TGTGCCAGCAGTGGCAGGGGCTATGGCTACACCTTC. Translated, it gives CASSGRGYGYTF.